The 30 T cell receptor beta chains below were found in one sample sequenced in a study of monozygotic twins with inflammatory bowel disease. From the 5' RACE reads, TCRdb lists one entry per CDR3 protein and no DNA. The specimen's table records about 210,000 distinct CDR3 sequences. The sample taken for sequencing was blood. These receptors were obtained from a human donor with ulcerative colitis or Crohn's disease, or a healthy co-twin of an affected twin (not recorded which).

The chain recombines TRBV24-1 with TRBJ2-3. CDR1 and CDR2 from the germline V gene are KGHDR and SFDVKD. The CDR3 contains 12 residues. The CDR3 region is CATSDHDLTQYF.

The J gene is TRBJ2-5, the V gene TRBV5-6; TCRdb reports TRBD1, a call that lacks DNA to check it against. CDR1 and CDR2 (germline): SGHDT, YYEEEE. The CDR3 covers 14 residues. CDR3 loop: CASSLVGATETQYF.

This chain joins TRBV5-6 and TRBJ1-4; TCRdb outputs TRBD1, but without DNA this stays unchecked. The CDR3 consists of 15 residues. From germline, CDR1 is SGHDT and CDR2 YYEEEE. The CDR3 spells CASSQGQGMDEKLFF.

CDR3 sequence: CASSLEEETQYF. This chain links TRBV5-1 with TRBJ2-5. Per the germline V gene, CDR1 is SGHRS and CDR2 is YFSETQ. The length of the CDR3 is 12 residues.

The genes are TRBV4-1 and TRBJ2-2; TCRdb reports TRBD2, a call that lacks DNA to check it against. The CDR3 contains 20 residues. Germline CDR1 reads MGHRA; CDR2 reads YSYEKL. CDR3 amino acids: CASSKEKGTSGGTNTGELFF.

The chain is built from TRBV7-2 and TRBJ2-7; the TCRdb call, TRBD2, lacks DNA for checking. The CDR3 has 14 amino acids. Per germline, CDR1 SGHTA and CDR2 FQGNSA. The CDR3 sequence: CASGSGTSVNEQYF.

This chain's CDR3 is CASSFDGRAGVNTEAFF. The rearrangement uses TRBV5-1 and TRBJ1-1. The CDR3 sequence is 17 residues long. Per the germline V gene, CDR1 is SGHRS and CDR2 is YFSETQ.

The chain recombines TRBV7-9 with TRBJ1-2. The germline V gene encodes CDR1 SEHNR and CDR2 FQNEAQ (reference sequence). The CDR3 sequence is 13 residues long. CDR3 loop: CASSLAGVLGYTF. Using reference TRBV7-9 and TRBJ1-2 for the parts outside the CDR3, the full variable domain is DTGVSQNPRHKITKRGQNVTFRCDPISEHNRLYWYRQTLGQGPEFLTYFQNEAQLEKSRLLSDRFSAERPKGSFSTLEIQRTEQGDSAMYLCASSLAGVLGYTFGSGTRLTVV.

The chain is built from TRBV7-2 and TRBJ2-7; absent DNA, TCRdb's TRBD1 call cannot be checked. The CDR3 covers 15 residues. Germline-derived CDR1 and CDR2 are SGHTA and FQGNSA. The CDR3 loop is CASSESGQWIYEQYF.

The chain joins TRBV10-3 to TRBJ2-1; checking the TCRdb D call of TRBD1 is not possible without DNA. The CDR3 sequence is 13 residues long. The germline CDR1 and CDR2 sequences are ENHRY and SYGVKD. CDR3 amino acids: CAIREGQGNEQFF.

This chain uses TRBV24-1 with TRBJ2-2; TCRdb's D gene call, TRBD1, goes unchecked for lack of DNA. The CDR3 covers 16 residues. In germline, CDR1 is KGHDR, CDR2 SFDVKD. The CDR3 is CATSDTGTGGTGELFF.

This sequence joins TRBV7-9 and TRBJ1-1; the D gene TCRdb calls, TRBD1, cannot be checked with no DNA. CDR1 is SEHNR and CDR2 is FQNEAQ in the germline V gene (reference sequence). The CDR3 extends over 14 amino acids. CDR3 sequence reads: CASTLSQGLTEAFF.

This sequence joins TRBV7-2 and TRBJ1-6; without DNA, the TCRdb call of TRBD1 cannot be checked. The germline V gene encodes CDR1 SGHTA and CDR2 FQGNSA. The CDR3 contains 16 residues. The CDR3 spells CASSPFSGTNNSPLHF. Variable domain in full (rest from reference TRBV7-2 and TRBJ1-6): GAGVSQSPSNKVTEKGKDVELRCDPISGHTALYWYRQSLGQGLEFLIYFQGNSAPDKSGLPSDRFSAERTGGSVSTLTIQRTQQEDSAVYLCASSPFSGTNNSPLHFGNGTRLTVT.

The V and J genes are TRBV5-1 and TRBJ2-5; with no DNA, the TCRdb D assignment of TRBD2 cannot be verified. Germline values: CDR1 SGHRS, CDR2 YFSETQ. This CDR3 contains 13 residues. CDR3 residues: CASQTSGGETQYF.

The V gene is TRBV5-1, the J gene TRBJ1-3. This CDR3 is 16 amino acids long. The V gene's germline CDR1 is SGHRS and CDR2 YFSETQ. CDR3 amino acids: CASSLGSTASGNTIYF.

The CDR3 loop reads CASSFGGSTGELFF. The rearrangement links TRBV5-1 to TRBJ2-2; TCRdb proposes TRBD1, but this gene call is untestable without DNA. CDR1 is SGHRS and CDR2 is YFSETQ in the germline V gene. The CDR3 contains 14 residues.

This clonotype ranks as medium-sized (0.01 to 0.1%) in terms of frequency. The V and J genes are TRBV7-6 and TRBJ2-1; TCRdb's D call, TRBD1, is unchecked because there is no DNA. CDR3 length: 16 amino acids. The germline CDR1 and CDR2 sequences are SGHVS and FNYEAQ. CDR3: CASSFLTGDSYNEQFF.

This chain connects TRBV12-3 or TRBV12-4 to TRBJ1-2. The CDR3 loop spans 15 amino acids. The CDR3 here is CASSLRSGSAIGYTF.

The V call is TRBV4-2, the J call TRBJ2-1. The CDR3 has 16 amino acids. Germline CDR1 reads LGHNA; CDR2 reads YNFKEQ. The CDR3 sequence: CASSQEVRGSYNEQFF.

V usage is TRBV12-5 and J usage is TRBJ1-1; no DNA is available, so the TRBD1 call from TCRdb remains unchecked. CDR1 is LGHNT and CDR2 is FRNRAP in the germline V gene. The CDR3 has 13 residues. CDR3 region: CASAKGARTEAFF.

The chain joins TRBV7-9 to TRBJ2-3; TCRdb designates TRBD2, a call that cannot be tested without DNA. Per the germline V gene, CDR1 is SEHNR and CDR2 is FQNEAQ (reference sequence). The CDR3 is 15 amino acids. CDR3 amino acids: CASSSQRGGSDTQYF.

This CDR3 reads CASSQGFRGTEAFF. The rearrangement links TRBV3-1 to TRBJ1-1; the TRBD1 assignment by TCRdb is unverifiable without DNA. CDR3 length: 14 residues. CDR1 LGHDT and CDR2 YNNKEL come from the germline V gene (reference sequence).

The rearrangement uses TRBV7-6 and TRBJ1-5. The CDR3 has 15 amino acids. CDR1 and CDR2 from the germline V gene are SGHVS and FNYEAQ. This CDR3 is CASSSSTQRGQPQHF.

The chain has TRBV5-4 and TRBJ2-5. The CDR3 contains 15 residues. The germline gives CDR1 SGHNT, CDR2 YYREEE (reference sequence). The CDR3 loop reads CASSLRSGFGETQYF.

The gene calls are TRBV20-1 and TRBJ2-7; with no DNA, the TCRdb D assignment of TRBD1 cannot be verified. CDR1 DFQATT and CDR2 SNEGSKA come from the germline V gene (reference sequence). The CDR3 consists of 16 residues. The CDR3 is CSAGHPTGTGLNEQYF.

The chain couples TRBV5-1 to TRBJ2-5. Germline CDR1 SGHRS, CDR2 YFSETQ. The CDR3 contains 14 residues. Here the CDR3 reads CASSLGYDQETQYF.

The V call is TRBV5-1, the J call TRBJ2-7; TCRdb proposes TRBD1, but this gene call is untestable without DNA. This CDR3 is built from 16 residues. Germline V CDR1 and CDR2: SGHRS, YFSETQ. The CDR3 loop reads CASSLTVAGEFYEQYF. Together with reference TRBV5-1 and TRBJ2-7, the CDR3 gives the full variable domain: KAGVTQTPRYLIKTRGQQVTLSCSPISGHRSVSWYQQTPGQGLQFLFEYFSETQRNKGNFPGRFSGRQFSNSRSEMNVSTLELGDSALYLCASSLTVAGEFYEQYFGPGTRLTVT.

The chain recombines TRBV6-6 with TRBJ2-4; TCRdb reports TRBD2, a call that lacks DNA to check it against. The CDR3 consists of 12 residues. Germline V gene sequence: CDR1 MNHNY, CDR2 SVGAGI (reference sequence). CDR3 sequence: CASSYSAPHQYF.

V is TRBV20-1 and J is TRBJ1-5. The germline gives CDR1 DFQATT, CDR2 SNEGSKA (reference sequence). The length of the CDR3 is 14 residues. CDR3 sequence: CSARGPSTNQPQHF.

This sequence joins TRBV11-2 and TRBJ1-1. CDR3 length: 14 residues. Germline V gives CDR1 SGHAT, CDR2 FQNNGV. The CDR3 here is CASSSPEDLGAAFF.